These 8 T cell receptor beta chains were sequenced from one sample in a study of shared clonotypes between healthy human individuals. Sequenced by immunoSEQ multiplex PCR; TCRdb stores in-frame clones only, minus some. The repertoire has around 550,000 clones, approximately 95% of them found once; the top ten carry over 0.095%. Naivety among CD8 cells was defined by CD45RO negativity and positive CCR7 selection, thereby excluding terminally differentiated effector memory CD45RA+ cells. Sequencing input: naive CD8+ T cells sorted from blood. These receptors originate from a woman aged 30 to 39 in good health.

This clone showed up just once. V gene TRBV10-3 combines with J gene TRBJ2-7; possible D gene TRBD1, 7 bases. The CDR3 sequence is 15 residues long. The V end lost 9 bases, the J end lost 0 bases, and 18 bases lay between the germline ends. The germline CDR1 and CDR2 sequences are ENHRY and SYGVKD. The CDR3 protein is CAIRLFRGASYEQYF. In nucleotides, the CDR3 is TGTGCCATTCGTCTTTTCAGGGGGGCCTCCTACGAGCAGTACTTC.

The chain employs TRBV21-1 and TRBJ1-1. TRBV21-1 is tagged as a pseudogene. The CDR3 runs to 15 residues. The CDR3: CASSKWGAENTEAFF. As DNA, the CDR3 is TGTGCCAGCAGCAAATGGGGAGCCGAGAACACTGAAGCTTTCTTT.

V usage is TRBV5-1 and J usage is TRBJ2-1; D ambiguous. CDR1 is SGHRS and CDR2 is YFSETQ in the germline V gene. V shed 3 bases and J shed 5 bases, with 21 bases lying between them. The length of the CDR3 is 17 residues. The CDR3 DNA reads TGCGCCAGCAGCTGCGCTTGTCTGGGCGGACCGGACAATGAGCAGTTCTTC. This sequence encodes CASSCACLGGPDNEQFF.

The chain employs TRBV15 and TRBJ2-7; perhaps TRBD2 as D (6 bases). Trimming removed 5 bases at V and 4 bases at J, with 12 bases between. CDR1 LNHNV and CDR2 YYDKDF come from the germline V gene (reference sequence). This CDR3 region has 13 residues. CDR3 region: CATSGRDFYEQYF. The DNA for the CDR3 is TGTGCCACCAGCGGGCGGGACTTTTACGAGCAGTACTTC.

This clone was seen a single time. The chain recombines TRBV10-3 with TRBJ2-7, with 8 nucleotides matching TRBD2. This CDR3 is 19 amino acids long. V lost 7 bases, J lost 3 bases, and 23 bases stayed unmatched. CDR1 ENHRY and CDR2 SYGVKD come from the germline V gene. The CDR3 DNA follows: TGTGCCATCAAAGGGACTCGACTAGCGAGCGAACAGGGCTTCTACGAGCAGTACTTC. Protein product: CAIKGTRLASEQGFYEQYF.

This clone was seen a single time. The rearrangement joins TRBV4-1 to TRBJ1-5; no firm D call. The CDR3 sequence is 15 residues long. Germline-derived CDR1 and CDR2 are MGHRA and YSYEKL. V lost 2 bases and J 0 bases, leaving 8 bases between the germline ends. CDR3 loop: CASSQTTNSNQPQHF. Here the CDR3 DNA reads TGCGCCAGCAGCCAAACTACGAATAGCAATCAGCCCCAGCATTTT.

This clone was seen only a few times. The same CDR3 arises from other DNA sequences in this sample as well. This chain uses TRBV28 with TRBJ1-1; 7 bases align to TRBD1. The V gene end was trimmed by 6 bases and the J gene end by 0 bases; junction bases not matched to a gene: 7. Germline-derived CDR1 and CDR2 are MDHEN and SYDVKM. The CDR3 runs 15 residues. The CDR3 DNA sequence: TGTGCCAGCAGGCGAGGGACAGACCTGAACACTGAAGCTTTCTTT. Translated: CASRRGTDLNTEAFF.

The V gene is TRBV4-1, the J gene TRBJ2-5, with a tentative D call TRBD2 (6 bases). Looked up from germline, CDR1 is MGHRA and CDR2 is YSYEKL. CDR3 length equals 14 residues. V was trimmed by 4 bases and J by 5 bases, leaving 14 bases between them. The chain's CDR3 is CASSPTGDWETQYF. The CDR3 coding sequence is TGCGCCAGCAGCCCCACGGGGGACTGGGAGACCCAGTACTTC.